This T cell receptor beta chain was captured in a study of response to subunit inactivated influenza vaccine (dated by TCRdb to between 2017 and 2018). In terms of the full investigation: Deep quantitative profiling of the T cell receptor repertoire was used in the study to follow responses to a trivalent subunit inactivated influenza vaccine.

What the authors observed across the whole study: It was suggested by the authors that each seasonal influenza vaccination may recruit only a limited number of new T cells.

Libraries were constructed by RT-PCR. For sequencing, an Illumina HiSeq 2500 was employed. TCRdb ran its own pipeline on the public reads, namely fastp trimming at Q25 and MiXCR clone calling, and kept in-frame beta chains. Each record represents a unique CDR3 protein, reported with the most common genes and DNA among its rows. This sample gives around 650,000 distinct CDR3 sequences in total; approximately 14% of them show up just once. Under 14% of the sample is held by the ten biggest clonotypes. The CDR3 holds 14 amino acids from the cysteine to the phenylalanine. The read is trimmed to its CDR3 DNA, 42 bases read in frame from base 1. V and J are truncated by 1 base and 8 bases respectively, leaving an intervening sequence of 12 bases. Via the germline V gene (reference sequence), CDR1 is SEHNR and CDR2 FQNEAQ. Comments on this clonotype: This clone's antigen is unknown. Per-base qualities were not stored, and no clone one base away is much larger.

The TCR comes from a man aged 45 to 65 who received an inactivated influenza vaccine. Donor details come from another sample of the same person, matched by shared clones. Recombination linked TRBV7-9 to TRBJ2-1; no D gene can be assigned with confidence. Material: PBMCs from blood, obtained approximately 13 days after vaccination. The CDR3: CASSLGRYLHEQFF. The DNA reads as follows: TGTGCCAGCAGCTTAGGCCGGTACCTCCATGAGCAGTTCTTC.